Following are 20 T cell receptor beta chains from one sample sequenced in a study of T cells in Graves' hyperthyroidism and ophthalmopathy. The CDR3 regions of TCR beta were amplified from RNA transcripts. First-round RT-PCR targeting the TCR CDR3 was performed with the HTBI primer set. TCRdb re-called the multiplex PCR reads through MiXCR, storing one row per CDR3 protein. The repertoire has roughly 710,000 distinct CDR3 sequences, around a third of them found once; the top ten carry more than 25%. Sequencing was carried out using blood. These receptors were obtained from a woman in her forties with Graves' hyperthyroidism.

The V call is TRBV6-5, the J call TRBJ1-3; D might be TRBD1 (6 bases). From germline, CDR1 is MNHEY and CDR2 SVGAGI. The V end was cut by 1 base, the J end by 0 bases, with 7 bases between. The CDR3 spans 15 residues. The CDR3 bases are TGTGCCAGCAGTTACTGGGACACCTCTGGAAACACCATATATTTT. Its translation: CASSYWDTSGNTIYF.

This clonotype was detected only once. The rearrangement joins TRBV6-6 to TRBJ2-2; no reliable D call. Germline assignment: CDR1 MNHNY and CDR2 SVGAGI (reference sequence). V lost 7 bases and J 1 base, leaving 10 bases between the germline ends. This CDR3 is 14 amino acids long. In nucleotides, the CDR3 is TGTGCCAGCACAAGACTTCTGAACACCGGGGAGCTGTTTTTT. This translates into CASTRLLNTGELFF.

The gene calls are TRBV29-1 and TRBJ2-2, with a possible D match to TRBD1 (6 bases). CDR3 length: 15 amino acids. V dropped 2 bases and J dropped 5 bases, with 15 bases sitting between them. Germline V gene lookup returns CDR1 SQVTM and CDR2 ANQGSEA. CDR3 bases: TGCAGCGTTGAATTCCAGGGGCCGGAGACCGGGGAGCTGTTTTTT. Protein sequence: CSVEFQGPETGELFF.

The chain employs TRBV25-1 and TRBJ2-5; D remains unclear. The length of the CDR3 is 12 residues. Per germline, CDR1 MGHDK and CDR2 SYGVNS. V was pared by 8 bases and J by 3 bases, with 10 bases between. The CDR3 region has the DNA TGTGCCAGCCCGGAACTGGAAGAGACCCAGTACTTC. It translates to CASPELEETQYF.

The sample holds many counts of this clonotype. The chain is built from TRBV5-6 and TRBJ1-2; D call uncertain. Germline V CDR1 and CDR2: SGHDT, YYEEEE. Trimming left V 3 bases short and J 5 bases short, with 17 bases between. The CDR3 runs 15 residues. This chain's CDR3 is CASSSGMDGRYGYTF. CDR3 nucleotide sequence: TGTGCCAGCAGCTCGGGAATGGACGGCCGATATGGCTACACCTTC.

This clonotype was seen many times. The chain joins TRBV29-1 to TRBJ1-3; no clear D gene. The germline V and J ends were trimmed by 4 bases and 0 bases, with 7 bases remaining between them. This CDR3 contains 13 residues. Germline CDR1 and CDR2: SQVTM and ANQGSEA. CDR3: CSVGSSSGNTIYF. Here the CDR3 DNA reads TGCAGCGTTGGGTCCTCCTCTGGAAACACCATATATTTT.

Comment on this clonotype: This may stem from a read error, because a much larger clone lies one nucleotide away. The chain has TRBV10-3 and TRBJ1-4; D is possibly TRBD1 (5 bases). Germline V lookup: CDR1 ENHRY, CDR2 SYGVKD. This CDR3 contains 13 residues. The V end lost 5 bases, the J end lost 4 bases, and 8 bases lay between the germline ends. The DNA for the CDR3 is TGTGCCATCAGTCGGGACGGTAATGAAAAACTGTTTTTT. Translating gives CAISRDGNEKLFF.

The rearrangement joins TRBV6-5 to TRBJ2-2; D is unclear. V was clipped by 2 bases and J by 7 bases, with 2 bases between them. The CDR3 runs 11 residues. Germline lookup yields CDR1 MNHEY and CDR2 SVGAGI. CDR3 region: CASSYVGELFF. In DNA, the CDR3 is TGTGCCAGCAGTTACGTCGGGGAGCTGTTTTTT.

The rearrangement joins TRBV10-2 to TRBJ1-1; no firm D call. V lost 11 bases to trimming and J lost 2 bases, with 3 bases between them. CDR3 length: 9 residues. Germline loops: CDR1 WSHSY, CDR2 SAAADI. CDR3 in amino acids: CAANTEAFF. For the CDR3, the DNA is TGCGCCGCCAACACTGAAGCTTTCTTT.

This clonotype was detected a few times. V is TRBV5-4 and J is TRBJ2-7; no reliable D call. The CDR3 has 15 amino acids. V lost 4 bases, J lost 0 bases, and 14 bases lay in between. Germline V gene sequence: CDR1 SGHNT, CDR2 YYREEE (reference sequence). CDR3 coding DNA: TGTGCCAGCAGCCCACCAGGCTCTAGCTCCTACGAGCAGTACTTC. Its protein is CASSPPGSSSYEQYF.

This clonotype showed up many times. This CDR3 is CASSLDRDLYTF. DNA for the CDR3: TGTGCCAGCAGCTTGGACAGGGACCTCTACACCTTC. This rearrangement joins TRBV11-3 to TRBJ1-2; 8 bases line up with TRBD1. CDR1 is SGHNT, CDR2 YENEEA, per germline. The V gene end was trimmed by 3 bases and the J gene end by 10 bases; junction bases not matched to a gene: 4. This CDR3 comprises 12 residues. The variable domain in full, completed from reference TRBV11-3 and TRBJ1-2, reads EAGVVQSPRYKIIEKKQPVAFWCNPISGHNTLYWYLQNLGQGPELLIRYENEEAVDDSQLPKDRFSAERLKGVDSTLKIQPAELGDSAVYLCASSLDRDLYTFGSGTRLTVV.

This clonotype was detected only a few times. The V and J genes are TRBV4-3 and TRBJ2-7; D possibly corresponds to TRBD1 (5 bases). V was pared by 1 base and J by 7 bases, with 11 bases between. CDR1 LGHNA and CDR2 YSLEER come from the germline V gene. CDR3 length: 13 amino acids. The CDR3 sequence is CASSQVKGREQYF. CDR3 coding DNA: TGCGCCAGCAGCCAAGTTAAGGGGCGTGAGCAGTACTTC.

This clonotype was detected a few times. The chain carries TRBV25-1 and TRBJ1-4; tentative D call: TRBD1 (6 bases). Trimming left V 1 base short and J 6 bases short, with 12 bases between. In germline, CDR1 is MGHDK, CDR2 SYGVNS. The CDR3 runs 15 residues. CDR3 in amino acids: CASSELGALDEKLFF. CDR3 DNA: TGTGCCAGCAGTGAATTGGGGGCGCTGGATGAAAAACTGTTTTTT.

The chain has TRBV29-1 and TRBJ1-1, with 9 bases fitting TRBD1. CDR1 and CDR2 (germline): SQVTM, ANQGSEA. Trimming removed 5 bases from V and 6 bases from J; junction bases left unmatched: 10. The CDR3 is 14 amino acids. The CDR3 nucleotides read TGCAGCGTTATAGGGACAGGGACAAAGGCTGAAGCTTTCTTT. As protein: CSVIGTGTKAEAFF.

This clonotype was observed at least ten times. The gene calls are TRBV5-1 and TRBJ1-1; D is undetermined. V was clipped by 5 bases and J by 0 bases, with 11 bases between them. Germline assignment: CDR1 SGHRS and CDR2 YFSETQ. The CDR3 is 14 residues long. The DNA for the CDR3 is TGCGCCAGCAGTGATGACCCCATGAACACTGAAGCTTTCTTT. As protein: CASSDDPMNTEAFF. Full variable domain (outside the CDR3, taken from reference TRBV5-1 and TRBJ1-1): KAGVTQTPRYLIKTRGQQVTLSCSPISGHRSVSWYQQTPGQGLQFLFEYFSETQRNKGNFPGRFSGRQFSNSRSEMNVSTLELGDSALYLCASSDDPMNTEAFFGQGTRLTVV.

J is TRBJ1-6 and V is TRBV3-1; TRBD1 matches at 7 bases. V shed 0 bases, J shed 10 bases, and the junction held 6 bases outside the gene matches. The germline gives CDR1 LGHDT, CDR2 YNNKEL (reference sequence). The CDR3 is made up of 15 amino acids. The CDR3 bases are TGTGCCAGCAGCCAAGAGAGGACAGGTCGATCACCCCTCCACTTT. It yields the protein CASSQERTGRSPLHF.

The chain carries TRBV10-3 and TRBJ2-7; D might be TRBD1 (5 bases). Germline lookup yields CDR1 ENHRY and CDR2 SYGVKD. The CDR3 contains 14 residues. Trimming cost V 8 bases and J 5 bases, with 19 bases left between them. The DNA for the CDR3 is TGTGCCATCCTGGGCGCCGCTGGGGCCGACGAGCAGTACTTC. It is translated as CAILGAAGADEQYF.

This clonotype was picked up many times. CDR3 loop: CASSEGSLNTEAFF. The CDR3 nucleotides read TGCGCCAGCAGTGAGGGCAGTTTGAACACTGAAGCTTTCTTT. The J gene is TRBJ1-1, the V gene TRBV10-2; the D is unclear. The germline gives CDR1 WSHSY, CDR2 SAAADI. Between the trimmed V and J ends, which lost 2 bases and 0 bases, there was a span of 7 bases. CDR3 length equals 14 residues.

This clonotype showed up just a few times. The rearrangement uses TRBV11-2 and TRBJ2-7; 7 bases match TRBD1. The CDR3 length is 16 residues. The V segment lost 5 bases and the J segment 4 bases; nucleotides outside the gene matches: 14. Germline CDR1 reads SGHAT; CDR2 reads FQNNGV. This chain's CDR3 is CASSLENLNRGYEQYF. The CDR3 DNA reads TGTGCCAGCAGCCTCGAAAACCTGAACAGGGGTTACGAGCAGTACTTC.

The rearrangement uses TRBV7-9 and TRBJ2-7; D not resolved. Trimming removed 1 base from V and 7 bases from J, with 11 bases in between. There are 13 residues in the CDR3. Per the germline V gene, CDR1 is SEHNR and CDR2 is FQNEAQ (reference sequence). CDR3 protein: CASSLDPFNEQYF. Here the CDR3 DNA reads TGTGCCAGCAGCTTAGATCCGTTCAATGAGCAGTACTTC.